This passage covers 20 T cell receptor beta chains from one sample sequenced in a study of blood T cell repertoires in COVID-19. The repertoire was sequenced with immunoSEQ multiplex PCR; TCRdb's copy has only in-frame clones and lacks some. The profile shows roughly 200,000 clones, approximately 85% of them singletons. The sample was peripheral blood. These receptors were collected from a human donor with active or convalescent COVID-19. The donor label of this sample is uncertain.

The chain uses TRBV30 and TRBJ1-2, with D perhaps TRBD1 (5 bases). The CDR3 is 13 residues long. Germline-derived CDR1 and CDR2 are GTSNPN and SVGIG (reference sequence). V lost 2 bases and J lost 7, with 14 bases in between. The CDR3, as DNA: TGTGCCTGGAGTCGCCCAGGGTCTGCTGGCTACACCTTC. As protein: CAWSRPGSAGYTF.

This clone was seen only once. The rearrangement links TRBV6-2 or TRBV6-3 to TRBJ1-1, with 9 bases that match TRBD1. The germline CDR1 and CDR2 sequences are MNHEY and SVGEGT. The J segment lost 1 base and the V segment lost 0 bases, leaving 6 bases of the junction unmatched. This CDR3 is 17 amino acids long. The CDR3: CASSYSRTGEGNTEAFF. The CDR3 DNA sequence: TGTGCCAGCAGTTACTCCAGGACAGGGGAGGGGAACACTGAAGCTTTCTTT.

The gene calls are TRBV5-1 and TRBJ2-1; 13 bases are a match to TRBD2. Germline trimming cut 8 bases from V and 7 bases from J; bases unmatched to any gene: 6. This CDR3 has 14 amino acids. Germline V lookup: CDR1 SGHRS, CDR2 YFSETQ. The CDR3 region is CASRTSGRLNEQFF. The CDR3 DNA reads TGCGCCAGTCGGACTAGCGGGAGATTGAATGAGCAGTTCTTC. Full variable domain (missing parts from reference TRBV5-1 and TRBJ2-1): KAGVTQTPRYLIKTRGQQVTLSCSPISGHRSVSWYQQTPGQGLQFLFEYFSETQRNKGNFPGRFSGRQFSNSRSEMNVSTLELGDSALYLCASRTSGRLNEQFFGPGTRLTVL.

The CDR3 nucleotides read TGTGCCAGTAGTTTAAGGACTAGCGACCGCACCGGGGAGCTGTTTTTT. It codes for CASSLRTSDRTGELFF. The chain uses TRBV19 and TRBJ2-2; 9 positions agree with TRBD2. CDR3 size: 16 residues. The V gene's germline CDR1 is LNHDA and CDR2 SQIVND (reference sequence). J lost 4 bases, V lost 5 bases, and 8 bases had no gene match.

This rearrangement joins TRBV5-4 to TRBJ1-6; D not certain. CDR1 is SGHNT, CDR2 YYREEE, per germline (reference sequence). V lost 7 bases to trimming and J lost 8 bases, with 13 bases between them. The CDR3 has 13 residues. The CDR3 loop reads CASRTAVYSPLHF. CDR3 coding DNA: TGTGCCAGCCGAACAGCTGTATATTCACCCCTCCACTTT. Full variable domain (rest looked up from reference TRBV5-4 and TRBJ1-6): ETGVTQSPTHLIKTRGQQVTLRCSSQSGHNTVSWYQQALGQGPQFIFQYYREEENGRGNFPPRFSGLQFPNYSSELNVNALELDDSALYLCASRTAVYSPLHFGNGTRLTVT.

This chain connects TRBV7-3 to TRBJ2-3, with 11 bases fitting TRBD2. In germline, CDR1 is SGHTA, CDR2 FQGTGA. This CDR3 spans 18 amino acids. V lost 3 bases, J lost 4 bases, and 12 bases stayed unmatched. CDR3 sequence: CASSFTATSGRFADTQYF. CDR3 DNA: TGTGCCAGCAGCTTTACTGCCACTAGCGGGAGATTCGCAGATACGCAGTATTTT.

The V and J genes are TRBV11-3 and TRBJ2-3, with D possibly being TRBD2 (6 bases). Per germline, CDR1 SGHNT and CDR2 YENEEA. This CDR3 has 17 amino acids. The ends were cut back, 0 bases at V and 0 bases at J, with 13 bases in the middle. The CDR3 spells CASSLEAGTSSTDTQYF. DNA for the CDR3: TGTGCCAGCAGCTTAGAGGCGGGGACCTCTAGCACAGATACGCAGTATTTT.

The CDR3 nucleotides read TGTGCCAGCAGCCAGCCCGATGGACAGGGGGCCTCACCGACACAAGAGACCCAGTACTTC. It translates to CASSQPDGQGASPTQETQYF. The rearrangement joins TRBV3-1 (or the pseudogene TRBV3-2) to TRBJ2-5; 11 positions match TRBD1. This CDR3 spans 20 amino acids. Losses at the gene ends were 3 bases for V and 2 bases for J; bases not matched to a gene: 17. Per the germline V gene, CDR1 is LGHDT and CDR2 is YNNKEL (reference sequence).

V and J are TRBV15 and TRBJ2-3, with TRBD2 matching 7 bases. Losses at the gene ends were 1 base for V and 13 bases for J; bases not matched to a gene: 5. Germline V gives CDR1 LNHNV, CDR2 YYDKDF (reference sequence). There are 12 residues in the CDR3. DNA of the CDR3: TGTGCCACCAGCAGAGGGGAGGGAGGGAAGTATTTT. Its translation: CATSRGEGGKYF.

The chain combines TRBV5-1 with TRBJ1-6; 10 bases align to TRBD1. CDR1 SGHRS and CDR2 YFSETQ come from the germline V gene. J was trimmed by 7 bases and V by 5 bases; bases with no gene match: 15. This CDR3 is 18 amino acids long. The CDR3 coding sequence is TGCGCCAGCAGGGCCGGGACAGGGGCAAGGGTGAGGAATTCACCCCTCCACTTT. It yields the protein CASRAGTGARVRNSPLHF.

The gene calls are TRBV13 and TRBJ2-7; 8 bases fit TRBD2. V lost 3 bases to trimming and J lost 2 bases; unmatched junction nucleotides: 6. Germline CDR1 reads PRHDT; CDR2 reads FYEKMQ (reference sequence). The CDR3 runs to 15 residues. For the CDR3, the DNA is TGTGCCAGCAGCTTTCGGCGGGGGGAAGCCTACGAGCAGTACTTC. Protein sequence: CASSFRRGEAYEQYF. Drawing the rest from reference TRBV13 and TRBJ2-7, the complete variable domain is AAGVIQSPRHLIKEKRETATLKCYPIPRHDTVYWYQQGPGQDPQFLISFYEKMQSDKGSIPDRFSAQQFSDYHSELNMSSLELGDSALYFCASSFRRGEAYEQYFGPGTRLTVT.

The chain combines TRBV29-1 with TRBJ2-3; 8 bases fit TRBD1. The ends lost 8 bases at V and 2 bases at J; junction bases unmatched: 6. Germline values: CDR1 SQVTM, CDR2 ANQGSEA. The CDR3 runs 13 residues. The CDR3 sequence: CSLGTGITDTQYF. The CDR3 DNA sequence: TGCAGCTTAGGGACAGGTATCACAGATACGCAGTATTTT.

CDR3 amino acids: CASSWGQTATNEKLFF. In nucleotides, the CDR3 is TGTGCCAGCAGCTGGGGACAGACCGCAACTAATGAAAAACTGTTTTTT. V gene TRBV7-2 combines with J gene TRBJ1-4; 7 bases align to TRBD1. Trimming at V came to 4 bases and at J to 0 bases, leaving 5 bases not matched to a gene. This CDR3 contains 16 residues. Germline CDR1 SGHTA, CDR2 FQGNSA.

The chain carries TRBV11-2 and TRBJ2-7; TRBD2 is a possible D gene (5 bases). CDR3 length equals 16 residues. With 1 base removed from V and 3 bases from J, the gap between germline ends came to 16 bases. CDR1 SGHAT and CDR2 FQNNGV come from the germline V gene. The CDR3, as DNA: TGTGCCAGCAGCTTAGTGTTTGTATCGGGGAACTACGAGCAGTACTTC. Protein sequence: CASSLVFVSGNYEQYF. Together with reference TRBV11-2 and TRBJ2-7, the CDR3 gives the full variable domain: EAGVAQSPRYKIIEKRQSVAFWCNPISGHATLYWYQQILGQGPKLLIQFQNNGVVDDSQLPKDRFSAERLKGVDSTLKIQPAKLEDSAVYLCASSLVFVSGNYEQYFGPGTRLTVT.

V usage is TRBV10-3 and J usage is TRBJ1-2; no clear D gene. Germline lookup yields CDR1 ENHRY and CDR2 SYGVKD. This CDR3 spans 13 amino acids. V dropped 4 bases and J dropped 4 bases, with 10 bases sitting between them. CDR3 protein: CAISGWAAYGYTF. The CDR3 nucleotides read TGTGCCATCAGTGGATGGGCAGCCTATGGCTACACCTTC.

The chain joins TRBV4-1 to TRBJ2-5; 11 nucleotides agree with TRBD2. V trimming: 4 bases; J trimming: 1 base; junction bases outside the gene matches: 11. Per the germline V gene, CDR1 is MGHRA and CDR2 is YSYEKL. The CDR3 is 18 residues long. The CDR3 spells CASSRSGTSGGFQETQYF. Here the CDR3 DNA reads TGCGCCAGCAGCCGCTCCGGGACTAGCGGAGGGTTCCAAGAGACCCAGTACTTC.

J is TRBJ2-1 and V is TRBV10-2, with D tentatively TRBD1 (6 bases). This CDR3 region has 12 residues. Trimming took off 5 bases at V and 7 bases at J, with 9 bases between the two ends. Germline V lookup: CDR1 WSHSY, CDR2 SAAADI. Here the CDR3 DNA reads TGCGCCAGCAGTTTCAGGGGAAATGAGCAGTTCTTC. Translated, it gives CASSFRGNEQFF.

This clone showed up just a few times. This sequence joins TRBV6-5 and TRBJ2-6; D gene uncertain. CDR1 is MNHEY and CDR2 is SVGAGI in the germline V gene. The CDR3 totals 15 residues. V was pared by 5 bases and J by 1 base, with 9 bases between. The CDR3 DNA reads TGTGCCAGCAGTCCATGGAGATCTGGGGCCAACGTCCTGACTTTC. It is translated as CASSPWRSGANVLTF.

The V gene is TRBV30, the J gene TRBJ1-2, with 8 bases fitting TRBD1. Per the germline V gene, CDR1 is GTSNPN and CDR2 is SVGIG (reference sequence). The CDR3 runs to 14 residues. Trimming cost V 4 bases and J 6 bases; bases outside gene matches: 10. The chain's CDR3 is CAWNRGQGFHGYTF. In nucleotides, the CDR3 is TGTGCCTGGAATCGAGGACAGGGATTCCATGGCTACACCTTC.

CDR3 loop: CASSLATATNEKLFF. The CDR3 coding sequence is TGCGCCAGCAGCTTGGCGACAGCAACTAATGAAAAACTGTTTTTT. The chain couples TRBV5-1 to TRBJ1-4; tentatively, D is TRBD1 (5 bases). Trimming cost V 0 bases and J 0 bases, with 6 bases left between them. The CDR3 length is 15 residues. Germline CDR1 SGHRS, CDR2 YFSETQ. The full variable domain, completed using reference TRBV5-1 and TRBJ1-4, is KAGVTQTPRYLIKTRGQQVTLSCSPISGHRSVSWYQQTPGQGLQFLFEYFSETQRNKGNFPGRFSGRQFSNSRSEMNVSTLELGDSALYLCASSLATATNEKLFFGSGTQLSVL.